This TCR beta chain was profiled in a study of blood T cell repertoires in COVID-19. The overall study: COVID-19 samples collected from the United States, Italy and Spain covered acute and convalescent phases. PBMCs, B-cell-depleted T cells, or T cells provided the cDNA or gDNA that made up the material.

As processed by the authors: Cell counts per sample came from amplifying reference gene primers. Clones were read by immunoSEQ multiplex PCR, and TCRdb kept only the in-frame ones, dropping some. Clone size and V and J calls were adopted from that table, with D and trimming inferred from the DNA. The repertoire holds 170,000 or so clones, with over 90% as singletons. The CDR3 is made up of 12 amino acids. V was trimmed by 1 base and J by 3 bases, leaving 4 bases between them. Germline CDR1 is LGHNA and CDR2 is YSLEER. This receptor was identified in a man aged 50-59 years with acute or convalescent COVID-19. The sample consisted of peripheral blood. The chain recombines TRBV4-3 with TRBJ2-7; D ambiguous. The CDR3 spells CASSQASYEQYV. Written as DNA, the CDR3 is TGCGCCAGCAGCCAAGCCAGCTACGAGCAGTACGTC.